This is a list of T cell receptor beta chains from one sample in a study of blood T cell repertoires in COVID-19. Clones were sequenced by immunoSEQ multiplex PCR, and TCRdb holds only the in-frame ones, with some missing. The sample gives 50,000 to 70,000 clones, approximately 88% of which show up once; approximately 17% is in the top ten. The specimen was peripheral blood. The source of these receptors is a man in his sixties or seventies with active COVID-19. CDR3s include the opening cysteine and the closing phenylalanine or tryptophan. A D gene is named only where the DNA matches it firmly. Clone size is given for some rows only: seen once, a few or many times, or a class if the clone is expanded.

-,TRBD2,TRBJ2-7,TRBV5-1,CASSTGPGLAGVPFREQYF,TGCGCCAGCAGCACCGGACCGGGACTAGCGGGAGTACCGTTCCGGGAGCAGTACTTC
-,-,TRBJ2-3,TRBV25-1,CASIPGSGIMTDTQYF,TGTGCCAGCATCCCGGGGTCAGGTATTATGACAGATACGCAGTATTTT
-,-,TRBJ2-3,TRBV27,CASSSLELAERYF,TGTGCCAGCAGTTCCCTCGAGCTAGCTGAGCGGTATTTT
-,TRBD1,TRBJ2-4,TRBV9,CASSVSQGAEYIQYF,TGTGCCAGCAGCGTCTCCCAGGGGGCAGAGTACATTCAGTACTTC
few,-,TRBJ1-1,TRBV19,CASSHLWMGAFF,TGTGCCAGTAGTCACCTTTGGATGGGCGCTTTCTTT
-,-,TRBJ2-5,TRBV11-3,CASSQSGQETQYF,TGTGCCAGCAGCCAATCGGGCCAAGAGACCCAGTACTTC
-,-,TRBJ2-1,TRBV12-5,CASALGADNEQFF,TGTGCTAGTGCCTTGGGGGCTGACAATGAGCAGTTCTTC
-,-,TRBJ2-3,TRBV29-1,CSVDRGDGTDTQYF,TGCAGCGTTGACAGGGGTGATGGCACAGATACGCAGTATTTT
-,-,TRBJ2-1,TRBV7-6,CASSLQGNFYNEQFF,TGTGCCAGCAGCTTGCAGGGAAATTTTTACAATGAGCAGTTCTTC
-,TRBD2,TRBJ2-1,TRBV9,CASSALAGAGEQFF,TGTGCCAGCAGCGCCCTAGCGGGAGCTGGCGAGCAGTTCTTC
-,-,TRBJ2-7,TRBV7-2,CASSLRDYYEQYF,TGTGCCAGCAGCTTGAGAGACTACTACGAGCAGTACTTC
-,TRBD1,TRBJ2-5,TRBV7-2,CASSSDRVTETQYF,TGTGCCAGCAGCTCTGACAGGGTCACGGAGACCCAGTACTTC
-,TRBD2,TRBJ2-7,TRBV4-3,CASSRAGGGSYEQYF,TGCGCCAGCAGCCGAGCGGGAGGTGGATCCTACGAGCAGTACTTC
once,-,TRBJ1-4,TRBV29-1,CSGQSTNEKLFF,TGCAGCGGACAGTCAACTAATGAAAAACTGTTTTTT
-,TRBD1,TRBJ2-1,TRBV2,CASSPNRGNEQFF,TGTGCCAGCAGTCCCAACAGGGGGAATGAGCAGTTCTTC
-,-,TRBJ2-5,TRBV24-1,CATSARGTETQYF,TGTGCCACCAGTGCAAGGGGGACGGAGACCCAGTACTTC
once,-,TRBJ2-7,TRBV28,CASIGTMGTYEQYF,TGTGCCAGCATCGGGACAATGGGAACCTACGAGCAGTACTTC
-,-,TRBJ2-3,TRBV29-1,CSVENKGVNTDTQYF,TGCAGCGTTGAGAATAAGGGGGTGAACACAGATACGCAGTATTTT
-,-,TRBJ2-5,TRBV5-1,CASSPVVGGQETQYF,TGCGCCAGCAGCCCCGTGGTCGGGGGCCAAGAGACCCAGTACTTC
-,TRBD2,TRBJ2-3,TRBV7-6,CASSPLRTSGTDTQYF,TGTGCCAGCAGCCCCTTAAGGACTAGCGGCACAGATACGCAGTATTTT
-,-,TRBJ1-2,TRBV7-2,CASTQSTGDNYGYTF,TGTGCCAGCACCCAATCGACGGGAGATAACTATGGCTACACCTTC
-,TRBD1,TRBJ2-5,TRBV2,CAAGQETQETQYF,TGTGCCGCCGGACAGGAAACTCAAGAGACCCAGTACTTC
-,-,TRBJ1-3,TRBV7-7,CASSLAMAAGNTIYF,TGTGCTAGCAGCTTAGCGATGGCGGCTGGAAACACCATATATTTT
-,TRBD2,TRBJ2-7,TRBV6-1,CASSDLSGRGSYEQYF,TGTGCCAGCAGTGACCTTAGCGGGAGGGGCTCCTACGAGCAGTACTTC
-,-,TRBJ2-5,TRBV29-1,CSVEVSSVETQYF,TGCAGCGTTGAAGTATCGAGTGTTGAGACCCAGTACTTC
-,-,TRBJ2-7,TRBV10-3,CAISGGAAGYEQYF,TGTGCCATCAGTGGAGGGGCGGCGGGATACGAGCAGTACTTC
-,TRBD1,TRBJ2-2,TRBV28,CASSTDRGRNTGELFF,TGTGCCAGCAGCACCGACAGGGGGCGCAACACCGGGGAGCTGTTTTTT
few,-,TRBJ2-5,TRBV2,CASSYDRETQYF,TGTGCCAGCAGTTACGACAGAGAGACCCAGTACTTC
-,-,TRBJ2-7,TRBV6-5,CASSREGQNYEQYF,TGTGCCAGCAGCCGGGAGGGACAGAACTACGAGCAGTACTTC
-,TRBD1,TRBJ2-5,TRBV18,CASSPSTGAQGLQETQYF,TGTGCCAGCTCACCTTCCACTGGAGCACAGGGGCTACAAGAGACCCAGTACTTC
-,TRBD1,TRBJ2-4,TRBV9,CASSAGTGISGNIQYF,TGTGCCAGCAGCGCCGGGACAGGGATTTCGGGAAACATTCAGTACTTC
-,TRBD2,TRBJ2-2,TRBV6-2/TRBV6-3,CASSLLWTSTAGELFF,TGTGCCAGCAGTTTGTTGTGGACTAGCACGGCCGGGGAGCTGTTTTTT
-,TRBD1,TRBJ1-2,TRBV2,CASRNDRGRNTF,TGTGCCAGCAGGAACGACAGGGGGAGGAACACCTTC
-,TRBD1,TRBJ1-2,TRBV7-8,CASSPDRVIGYTF,TGTGCCAGCAGCCCGGACAGGGTAATTGGCTACACCTTC
once,-,TRBJ2-1,TRBV29-1,CSEGRGQFF,TGCAGCGAAGGGAGAGGGCAGTTCTTC
-,TRBD2,TRBJ2-1,TRBV6-5,CASSSGSGSSYNEQFF,TGTGCCAGCAGTTCAGGTAGCGGGAGCTCCTACAATGAGCAGTTCTTC
-,TRBD1,TRBJ1-1,TRBV6-2/TRBV6-3,CASSHQGAGTEAFF,TGTGCCAGCAGTCACCAGGGGGCGGGCACTGAAGCTTTCTTT
once,TRBD2,TRBJ2-3,TRBV6-2/TRBV6-3,CASSPIFTQRDWDTQYF,TGTGCCAGCAGCCCGATCTTCACCCAGCGGGACTGGGATACGCAGTATTTT
-,-,TRBJ2-4,TRBV29-1,CSVEGGQQNIQYF,TGCAGCGTTGAGGGGGGACAGCAAAACATTCAGTACTTC
-,TRBD2,TRBJ2-3,TRBV4-3,CASSQDRAGVPDTQYF,TGCGCCAGCAGCCAAGATCGAGCGGGAGTCCCAGATACGCAGTATTTT
-,TRBD1,TRBJ1-4,TRBV2,CASRDRVGLEKLFF,TGTGCCAGCAGGGACAGGGTGGGCCTGGAAAAACTGTTTTTT
-,TRBD2,TRBJ2-7,TRBV7-2,CASSLGTSGYYEQYF,TGTGCCAGCAGCTTGGGGACTAGCGGGTACTACGAGCAGTACTTC
-,-,TRBJ2-1,TRBV7-2,CASSLGGSVSEQFF,TGTGCCAGCAGCTTAGGAGGGTCGGTTAGTGAGCAGTTCTTC
-,TRBD2,TRBJ2-1,TRBV11-3,CASSRREAAYNEQFF,TGTGCCAGCAGTAGGCGGGAGGCCGCCTACAATGAGCAGTTCTTC
-,-,TRBJ1-2,TRBV7-2,CASSSSGTLNYGYTF,TGTGCCAGCAGCTCTTCCGGGACACTCAACTATGGCTACACCTTC
-,TRBD2,TRBJ2-7,TRBV7-8,CASSALAGGPYEQYF,TGTGCCAGCAGCGCACTAGCGGGAGGGCCCTACGAGCAGTACTTC
-,TRBD2,TRBJ2-2,TRBV6-2/TRBV6-3,CASSYASGRAGTGELFF,TGTGCCAGCAGTTATGCTAGCGGGAGGGCTGGCACCGGGGAGCTGTTTTTT
-,-,TRBJ2-7,TRBV6-5,CASRSGLYEQYF,TGTGCCAGTCGTAGCGGATTATACGAGCAGTACTTC
few,-,TRBJ2-1,TRBV3-1/TRBV3-2,CPQRPGGQFF,TGTCCTCAGCGTCCCGGGGGGCAGTTCTTC
-,-,TRBJ1-1,TRBV15,CATRGGTVNTEAFF,TGTGCCACCAGAGGCGGGACGGTGAACACTGAAGCTTTCTTT
few,-,TRBJ1-1,TRBV5-1,CASSRRLQGTFF,TGCGCCAGCAGCCGCCGTCTACAGGGAACTTTCTTT
-,TRBD2,TRBJ2-1,TRBV6-1,CASSEAVTGGYGEQFF,TGTGCCAGCAGTGAAGCAGTAACGGGAGGGTACGGTGAGCAGTTCTTC
-,-,TRBJ2-3,TRBV18,CASSPGQTDTQYF,TGTGCCAGCTCACCAGGACAGACAGATACGCAGTATTTT
-,-,TRBJ1-1,TRBV18,CASSQAGRDTEAFF,TGTGCCAGCTCACAGGCAGGGAGGGACACTGAAGCTTTCTTT
-,-,TRBJ2-5,TRBV12-1,CASSSRGPERGGRETQYF,TGTGCCAGCAGCTCCCGAGGACCCGAGCGGGGGGGGCGAGAGACCCAGTACTTC